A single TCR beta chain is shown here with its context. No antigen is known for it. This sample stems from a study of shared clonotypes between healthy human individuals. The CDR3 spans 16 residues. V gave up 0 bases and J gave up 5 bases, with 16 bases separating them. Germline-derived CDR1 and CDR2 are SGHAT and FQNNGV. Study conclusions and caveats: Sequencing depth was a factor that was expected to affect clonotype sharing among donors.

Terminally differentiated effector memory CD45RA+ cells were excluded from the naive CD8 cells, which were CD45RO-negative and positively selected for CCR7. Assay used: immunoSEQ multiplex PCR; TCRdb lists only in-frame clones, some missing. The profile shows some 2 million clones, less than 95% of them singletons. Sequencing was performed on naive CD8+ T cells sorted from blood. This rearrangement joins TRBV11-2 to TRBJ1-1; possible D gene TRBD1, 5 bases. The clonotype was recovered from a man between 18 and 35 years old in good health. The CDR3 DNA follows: TGTGCCAGCAGCTTAGATAGTGCAGGGCCGGGGACTGAAGCTTTCTTT. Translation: CASSLDSAGPGTEAFF.